This TCR beta chain was sequenced in a study of cytomegalovirus exposure and HLA in healthy donors. Between the trimmed V and J ends, which lost 0 bases and 3 bases, there was a span of 9 bases. The germline V gene encodes CDR1 KGHSH and CDR2 LQKENI. The CDR3 totals 15 residues. This clone was observed once. The PCR ran on 60 Vbeta and 13 Jbeta primers. Assay: immunoSEQ multiplex PCR; the TCRdb copy retains only in-frame clones and omits some. The table lists under 200,000 clones, 81% of them singletons. The TCR comes from a man in his forties or fifties in good health and CMV-seropositive. The sequenced material came from PBMCs. This sequence joins TRBV18 and TRBJ1-3; possibly TRBD1 for D (6 bases). As DNA, the CDR3 is TGTGCCAGCTCACCACCTAACAGGGATGGAAACACCATATATTTT. It yields the protein CASSPPNRDGNTIYF.